This paragraph covers one TCR beta chain sequence. Its antigen is currently not known. Nothing much larger sits one base from this clone, and base qualities are not available. The CDR3 covers 13 residues, taking in both the cysteine and the phenylalanine. Left in the record is the CDR3 DNA by itself, 39 bases read in frame from the first base. CDR1 LNHDA and CDR2 SQIVND were looked up in the germline V gene (reference sequence). Between the V and J ends, shortened by 5 bases and 1 base respectively, the junction contains 8 bases. The label giving this sample's treatment or condition can be read as: in vitro stimulation with specific CMV peptide epitopes to enrich CMV-specific T cells. Sequenced on an Illumina HiSeq 1500. TCRdb reprocessing: public reads trimmed at Q25 with fastp, clones called with MiXCR, in-frame beta chains kept. Identical CDR3 proteins give one entry, which carries the most common genes and DNA. The sample includes about 770,000 distinct CDR3 sequences, with 25% to 35% observed a single time. The ten largest clones represent roughly 13% of the sample.

The data derive from a study of T cell repertoires in cytomegalovirus infection (dated by TCRdb to about 2019). As for the study more broadly: Recently identified HLA-C-restricted CMV epitopes, whose presentation resists viral immunomodulation, were targeted by peptide stimulations together with well-studied HLA-B-restricted epitopes. Donor HLA type was relevant to the analysis, because carriage of CMV infection together with the matching HLA type was indicated by public TCR beta signatures. The study at large found these results: The ex vivo response was dominated by HLA-C-restricted CMV-specific TCR beta clonotypes, which also provided the single most frequent clonotype in two of eight donors. Carriers of CMV infection plus the relevant HLA type were discriminated by the cumulative frequency of public TCR beta family members in the study cohort and in an independent roughly 380-donor cohort.

Sequenced material: cultured CD8+ T cells from PBMCs, taken from culture after CMV antigen stimulation. The receptor was derived from a human donor in good health (CMV status not recorded). Some clones in this sample may be carry-over from other donors' samples. This chain joins TRBV19 to TRBJ1-1; the D gene identity is not certain. Here is the DNA: TGTGCCAGTAGTTCTCACGAGAACACTGAAGCTTTCTTT. It encodes CASSSHENTEAFF.